This entry concerns a single TCR beta chain. Per the original data handling: The assay estimated nucleated cells by amplifying reference gene primers. Profiling relied on immunoSEQ multiplex PCR, and the TCRdb table lists in-frame clones only, not all of them. V and J calls and clone size are those listed in that table; D and trimming were worked out from the DNA. The sample includes 280,000 or so clones, 88% of them seen just once. These data originate in a study of blood T cell repertoires in COVID-19. Whole-study context: The study drew acute and convalescent COVID-19 samples from the United States, Italy and Spain. Nucleic acid was either cDNA or gDNA, and it came from T cells, B-cell-depleted T cells, or PBMCs.

The clonotype comes from a man between 18 and 35 years old with active or convalescent COVID-19. Sequencing was done on a sample of peripheral blood.

The CDR3 loop reads CASSSDGNYGYTF. The DNA of the CDR3 is TGTGCCAGCAGTTCTGACGGGAACTATGGCTACACCTTC. V is TRBV6-5 and J is TRBJ1-2; D remains ambiguous. This CDR3 is built from 13 residues. The V end was cut by 4 bases, the J end by 2 bases, with 8 bases between. CDR1 and CDR2 from the germline V gene are MNHEY and SVGAGI.